This TCR beta chain was sequenced during a study of cytomegalovirus exposure and HLA in healthy donors. The V gene's germline CDR1 is SQVTM and CDR2 ANQGSEA. This CDR3 has 15 amino acids. On this clone: As yet, its antigen is unknown. One end of the junction does not line up with germline, which may come from a read error.

Notes on the study in general: Information on immune exposure was restricted to one variable (CMV serostatus). Later analysis associated a missense DCLRE1C variant with TCR beta V- and J-gene trimming.

Both 60 Vbeta primers and 13 Jbeta primers went into the PCR. Some clones are missing from TCRdb's copy, which holds only in-frame ones; the method was immunoSEQ multiplex PCR. The sample table sets out 90,000 to 130,000 clones. Material for sequencing was PBMCs. This chain uses TRBV29-1 with TRBJ2-6; possible D gene TRBD2, 6 bases. This TCR came from a man between 40 and 49 years old in good health and CMV-seropositive. The CDR3 loop reads CSAQGLNSGANVLTF. The CDR3 DNA is TGCAGCGCCCAGGGACTGAACTCTGGTGCCAACGTCCTGACTTTC.